The 6 T cell receptor beta chains below all came from one sample that was sequenced in a study of early T cells in non-severe SARS-CoV-2 infection. In TCRdb, the 5' RACE reads were re-called with MiXCR into one record per CDR3 protein. Among tens of thousands of distinct CDR3 sequences listed, 9.5% to 15% were seen once. The sequencing sample was made of whole blood. The receptor set was obtained from an adult who was a healthcare worker with PCR-confirmed SARS-CoV-2 infection or an uninfected control (not recorded which).

The chain joins TRBV30 to TRBJ1-1, with a possible D match to TRBD1 (5 bases). Trimming left V 7 bases short and J 0 bases short, with 12 bases between. Germline CDR1 is GTSNPN and CDR2 is SVGIG (reference sequence). This CDR3 is built from 13 residues. The CDR3 reads CALLTVMNTEAFF. CDR3 DNA: TGTGCCTTGTTGACAGTCATGAACACTGAAGCTTTCTTT. The whole variable domain, remainder taken from reference TRBV30 and TRBJ1-1, is SQTIHQWPATLVQPVGSPLSLECTVEGTSNPNLYWYRQAAGRGLQLLFYSVGIGQISSEVPQNLSASRPQDRQFILSSKKLLLSDSGFYLCALLTVMNTEAFFGQGTRLTVV.

This clonotype was found a few times. The V gene is TRBV11-2, the J gene TRBJ2-2, with 9 bases identical to TRBD2. The CDR3 contains 15 residues. Looked up from germline, CDR1 is SGHAT and CDR2 is FQNNGV. The V segment lost 6 bases and the J segment 1 base; nucleotides outside the gene matches: 3. The CDR3 here is CASRFSGGNTGELFF. The CDR3 DNA reads as TGTGCCAGCAGATTTAGCGGGGGGAACACCGGGGAGCTGTTTTTT.

Many counts were recorded for this clonotype. The chain links TRBV7-6 to TRBJ2-1, with 8 nucleotides matching TRBD1. The J segment lost 2 bases and the V segment lost 5 bases, leaving 5 bases of the junction unmatched. CDR1 and CDR2 (germline): SGHVS, FNYEAQ. This CDR3 region has 15 residues. CDR3 residues: CASSPTGGTYNEQFF. CDR3 bases: TGTGCCAGCAGCCCAACAGGGGGGACCTACAATGAGCAGTTCTTC.

This chain links TRBV10-2 with TRBJ2-7, with a weak D call TRBD1 (5 bases). CDR1 is WSHSY and CDR2 is SAAADI in the germline V gene. Trimming left V 3 bases short and J 3 bases short, with 12 bases between. The CDR3 consists of 14 residues. CDR3 sequence: CASSDLTASYEQYF. CDR3 bases: TGCGCCAGCAGTGACCTGACAGCGAGCTACGAGCAGTACTTC.

V is TRBV29-1 and J is TRBJ1-2; D is ambiguous. Trimming shortened V by 6 bases and J by 6 bases, and 11 bases separated the two germline ends. Germline values: CDR1 SQVTM, CDR2 ANQGSEA. The CDR3 spans 11 residues. The CDR3 DNA sequence: TGCAGCGTGGAGGGAGGGAATGGCTACACCTTC. Encoded protein: CSVEGGNGYTF.

This clonotype was seen many times. The chain carries TRBV2 and TRBJ2-7, with D possibly being TRBD2 (5 bases). The CDR3 totals 15 residues. V lost 5 bases and J lost 3, with 17 bases in between. In germline, CDR1 is SNHLY, CDR2 FYNNEI. Here the CDR3 reads CASSPSRVRDYEQYF. In DNA, the CDR3 is TGTGCCAGCAGTCCTAGTCGCGTTCGGGACTACGAGCAGTACTTC.